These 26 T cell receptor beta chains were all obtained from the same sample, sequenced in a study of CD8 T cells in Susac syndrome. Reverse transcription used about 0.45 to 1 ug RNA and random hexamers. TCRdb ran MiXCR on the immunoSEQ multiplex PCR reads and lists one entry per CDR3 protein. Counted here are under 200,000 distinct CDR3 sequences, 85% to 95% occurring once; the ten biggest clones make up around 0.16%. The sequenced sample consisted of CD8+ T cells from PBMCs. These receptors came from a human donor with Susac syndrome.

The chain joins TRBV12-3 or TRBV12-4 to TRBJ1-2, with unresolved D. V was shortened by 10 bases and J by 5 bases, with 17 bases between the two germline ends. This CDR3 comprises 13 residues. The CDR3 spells CATQDRLGYGYTF. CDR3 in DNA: TGTGCCACCCAAGACCGTCTCGGTTATGGCTACACCTTC.

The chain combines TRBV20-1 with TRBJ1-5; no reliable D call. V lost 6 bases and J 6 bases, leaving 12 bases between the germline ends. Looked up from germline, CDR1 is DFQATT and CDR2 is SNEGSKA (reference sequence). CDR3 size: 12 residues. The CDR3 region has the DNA TGCAGTGCCGATGGGCCAGGTCAGCCCCAGCATTTT. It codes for CSADGPGQPQHF.

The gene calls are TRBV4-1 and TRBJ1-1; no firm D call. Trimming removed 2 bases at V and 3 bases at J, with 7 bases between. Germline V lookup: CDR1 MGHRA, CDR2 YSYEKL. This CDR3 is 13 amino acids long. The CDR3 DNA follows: TGCGCCAGCAGCCAAACCTCATACACTGAAGCTTTCTTT. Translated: CASSQTSYTEAFF.

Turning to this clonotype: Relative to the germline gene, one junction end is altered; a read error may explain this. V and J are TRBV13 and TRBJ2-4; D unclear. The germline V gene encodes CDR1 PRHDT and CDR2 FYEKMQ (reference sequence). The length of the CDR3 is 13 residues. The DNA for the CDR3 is TGTGCCAGCAGCTTAACAGCCCAAAACATTCAGTACTTC. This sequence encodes CASSLTAQNIQYF.

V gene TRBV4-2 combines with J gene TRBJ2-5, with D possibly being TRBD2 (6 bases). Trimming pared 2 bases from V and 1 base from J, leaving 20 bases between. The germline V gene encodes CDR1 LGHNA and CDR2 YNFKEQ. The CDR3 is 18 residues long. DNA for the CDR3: TGTGCCAGCAGCCAAAGCCTCCCCTACGGGGGATTCCAAGAGACCCAGTACTTC. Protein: CASSQSLPYGGFQETQYF.

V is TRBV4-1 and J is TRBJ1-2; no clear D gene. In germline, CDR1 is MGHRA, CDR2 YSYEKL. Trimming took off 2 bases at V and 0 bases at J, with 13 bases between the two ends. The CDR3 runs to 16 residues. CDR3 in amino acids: CASSQTRVTPNYGYTF. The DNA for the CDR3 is TGCGCCAGCAGCCAAACGCGGGTAACTCCTAACTATGGCTACACCTTC.

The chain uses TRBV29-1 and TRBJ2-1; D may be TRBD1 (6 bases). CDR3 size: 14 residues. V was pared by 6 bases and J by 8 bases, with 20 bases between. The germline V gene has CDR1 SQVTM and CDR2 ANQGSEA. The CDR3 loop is CSVAPTGLDDEQFF. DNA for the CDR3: TGCAGCGTAGCCCCTACAGGGTTAGATGATGAGCAGTTCTTC.

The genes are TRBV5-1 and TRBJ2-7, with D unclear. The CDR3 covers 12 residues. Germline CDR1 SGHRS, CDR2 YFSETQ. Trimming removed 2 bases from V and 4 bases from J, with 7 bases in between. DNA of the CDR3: TGCGCCAGCAGCTTTGGGCAGTACGAGCAGTACTTC. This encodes CASSFGQYEQYF.

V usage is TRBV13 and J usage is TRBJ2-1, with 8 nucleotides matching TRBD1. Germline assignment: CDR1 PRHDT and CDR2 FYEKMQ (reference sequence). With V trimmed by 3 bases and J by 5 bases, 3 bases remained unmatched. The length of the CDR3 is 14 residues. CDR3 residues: CASSFLQGDNEQFF. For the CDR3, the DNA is TGTGCCAGCAGCTTCCTACAGGGGGACAATGAGCAGTTCTTC.

The CDR3 loop is CASRPQRLEKLFF. CDR3 in DNA: TGTGCCAGCAGGCCACAGAGGCTAGAAAAACTGTTTTTT. The genes are TRBV2 and TRBJ1-4; D uncertain. CDR3 length equals 13 residues. Trimming shortened V by 6 bases and J by 8 bases, and 13 bases separated the two germline ends. Germline CDR1 is SNHLY and CDR2 is FYNNEI.

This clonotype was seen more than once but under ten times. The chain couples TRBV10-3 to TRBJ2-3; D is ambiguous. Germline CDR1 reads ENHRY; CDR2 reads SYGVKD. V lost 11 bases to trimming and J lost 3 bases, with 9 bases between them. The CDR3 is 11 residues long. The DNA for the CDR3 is TGTGCCTCCAGATTGACAGATACGCAGTATTTT. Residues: CASRLTDTQYF.

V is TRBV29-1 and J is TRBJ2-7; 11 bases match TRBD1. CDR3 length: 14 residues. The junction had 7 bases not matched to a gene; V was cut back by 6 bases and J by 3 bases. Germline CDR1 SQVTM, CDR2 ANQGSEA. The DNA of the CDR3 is TGCAGCGTCCTCGGGACAGGGGGTAGCTACGAGCAGTACTTC. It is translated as CSVLGTGGSYEQYF.

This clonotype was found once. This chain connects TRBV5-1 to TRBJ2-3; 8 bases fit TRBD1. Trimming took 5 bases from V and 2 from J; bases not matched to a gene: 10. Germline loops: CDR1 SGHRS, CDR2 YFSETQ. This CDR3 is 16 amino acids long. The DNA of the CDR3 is TGCGCCAGCAGAAACCGACCAGGGGGCATCACAGATACGCAGTATTTT. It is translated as CASRNRPGGITDTQYF.

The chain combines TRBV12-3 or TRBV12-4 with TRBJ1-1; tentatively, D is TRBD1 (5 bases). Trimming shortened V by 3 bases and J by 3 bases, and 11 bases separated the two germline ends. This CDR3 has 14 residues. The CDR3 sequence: CASSLSQGYTEAFF. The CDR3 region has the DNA TGTGCCAGCAGTTTGTCGCAGGGCTACACTGAAGCTTTCTTT.

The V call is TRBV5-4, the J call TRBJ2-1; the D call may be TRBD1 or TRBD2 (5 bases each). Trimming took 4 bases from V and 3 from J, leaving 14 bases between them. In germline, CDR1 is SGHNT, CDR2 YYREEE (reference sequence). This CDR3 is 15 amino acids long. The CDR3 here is CASSLGAANYNEQFF. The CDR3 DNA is TGTGCCAGCAGCCTCGGGGCAGCCAACTACAATGAGCAGTTCTTC.

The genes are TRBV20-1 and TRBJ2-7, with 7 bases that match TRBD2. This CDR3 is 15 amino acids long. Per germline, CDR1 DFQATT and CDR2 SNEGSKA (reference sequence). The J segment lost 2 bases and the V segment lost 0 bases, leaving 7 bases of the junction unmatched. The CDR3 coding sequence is TGCAGTGCTAGAGACCTAGCGGACCTAACCTACGAGCAGTACTTC. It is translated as CSARDLADLTYEQYF.

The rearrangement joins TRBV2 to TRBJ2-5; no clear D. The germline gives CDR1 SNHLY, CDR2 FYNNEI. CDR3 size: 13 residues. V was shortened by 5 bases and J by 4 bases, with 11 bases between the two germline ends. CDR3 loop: CASSRASGETQYF. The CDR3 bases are TGTGCCAGCAGTAGGGCCTCCGGAGAGACCCAGTACTTC. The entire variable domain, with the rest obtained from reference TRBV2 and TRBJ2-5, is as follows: EPEVTQTPSHQVTQMGQEVILRCVPISNHLYFYWYRQILGQKVEFLVSFYNNEISEKSEIFDDQFSVERPDGSNFTLKIRSTKLEDSAMYFCASSRASGETQYFGPGTRLLVL.

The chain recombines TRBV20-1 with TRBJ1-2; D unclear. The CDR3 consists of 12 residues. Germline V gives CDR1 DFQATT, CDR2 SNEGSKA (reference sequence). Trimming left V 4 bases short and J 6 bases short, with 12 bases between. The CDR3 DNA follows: TGCAGTGCTATCAGGCCTCCGGATGGCTACACCTTC. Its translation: CSAIRPPDGYTF.

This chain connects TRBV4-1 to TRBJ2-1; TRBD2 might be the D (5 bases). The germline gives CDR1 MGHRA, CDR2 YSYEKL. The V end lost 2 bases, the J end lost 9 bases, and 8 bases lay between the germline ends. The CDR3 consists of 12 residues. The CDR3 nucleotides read TGCGCCAGCAGCCAAAAGGACTTTGAGCAGTTCTTC. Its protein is CASSQKDFEQFF.

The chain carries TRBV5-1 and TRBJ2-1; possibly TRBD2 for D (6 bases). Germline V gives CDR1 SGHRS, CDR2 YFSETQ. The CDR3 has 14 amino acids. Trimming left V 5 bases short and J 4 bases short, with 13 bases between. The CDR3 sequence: CASRTSTTYNEQFF. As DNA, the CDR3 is TGCGCCAGCAGGACTAGTACGACTTACAATGAGCAGTTCTTC.

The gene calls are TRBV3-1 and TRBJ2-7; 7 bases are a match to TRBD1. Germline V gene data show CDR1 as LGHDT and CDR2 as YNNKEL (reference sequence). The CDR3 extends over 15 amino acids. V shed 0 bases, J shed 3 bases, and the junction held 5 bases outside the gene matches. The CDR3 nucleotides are TGTGCCAGCAGCCAAGACCGGGACAGTAGCTACGAGCAGTACTTC. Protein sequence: CASSQDRDSSYEQYF.

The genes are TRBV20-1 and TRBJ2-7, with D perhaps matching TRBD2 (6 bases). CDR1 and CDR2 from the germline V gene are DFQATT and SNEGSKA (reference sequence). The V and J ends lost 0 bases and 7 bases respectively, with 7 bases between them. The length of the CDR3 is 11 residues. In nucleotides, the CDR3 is TGCAGTGCTAGAGACCGGGGGGAGCAGTACTTC. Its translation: CSARDRGEQYF.

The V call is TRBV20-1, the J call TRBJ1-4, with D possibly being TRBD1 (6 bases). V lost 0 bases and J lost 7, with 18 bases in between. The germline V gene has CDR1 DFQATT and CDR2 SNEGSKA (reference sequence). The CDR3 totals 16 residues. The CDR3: CSARDILQGLGEKLFF. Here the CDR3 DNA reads TGCAGTGCTAGAGATATTCTTCAGGGGCTGGGTGAAAAACTGTTTTTT.

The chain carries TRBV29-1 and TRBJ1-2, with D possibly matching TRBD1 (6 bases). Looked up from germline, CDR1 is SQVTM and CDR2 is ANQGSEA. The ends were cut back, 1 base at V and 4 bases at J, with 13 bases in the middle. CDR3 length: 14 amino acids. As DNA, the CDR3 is TGCAGCGTTGAAGGGTCTCGGACAGCCTATGGCTACACCTTC. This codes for CSVEGSRTAYGYTF.

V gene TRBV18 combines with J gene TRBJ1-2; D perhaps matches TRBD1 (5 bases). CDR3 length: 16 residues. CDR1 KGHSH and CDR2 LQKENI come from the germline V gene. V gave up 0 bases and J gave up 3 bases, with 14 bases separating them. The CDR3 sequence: CASSPPETDEDYGYTF. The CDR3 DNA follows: TGTGCCAGCTCACCACCGGAGACAGATGAGGACTATGGCTACACCTTC.

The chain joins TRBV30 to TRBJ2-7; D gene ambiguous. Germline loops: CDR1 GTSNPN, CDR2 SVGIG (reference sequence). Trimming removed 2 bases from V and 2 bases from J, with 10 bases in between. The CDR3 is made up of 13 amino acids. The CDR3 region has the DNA TGTGCCTGGAGTCCCACCGGGCCCTACGAGCAGTACTTC. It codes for CAWSPTGPYEQYF.